This entry lists 5 T cell receptor beta chains sequenced from one sample in a study of OX40 agonist ivuxolimab in advanced cancers. Data came from immunoSEQ multiplex PCR; TCRdb stores just in-frame clones and leaves some out. This sample has roughly 100,000 clones; about 92% occur once, and the top ten carry roughly 1.5%. This specimen consisted of CD4+ or CD8+ T cells sorted from blood, obtained in a trial of the OX40 agonist ivuxolimab. These receptors were obtained from an adult with an advanced solid tumor such as melanoma, head and neck, liver or kidney cancer.

The V call is TRBV7-6, the J call TRBJ1-2, with unresolved D. V gave up 1 base and J gave up 8 bases, with 17 bases separating them. Germline V CDR1 and CDR2: SGHVS, FNYEAQ. The length of the CDR3 is 15 residues. DNA of the CDR3: TGTGCCAGCAGCTTAGATGGAATATCTAAGGGAGGCTACACCTTC. Protein: CASSLDGISKGGYTF.

The gene calls are TRBV6-5 and TRBJ2-7; 9 bases agree with TRBD2. Unmatched junction bases numbered 10, after V lost 5 bases and J lost 5 bases. The CDR3 contains 15 residues. Germline lookup yields CDR1 MNHEY and CDR2 SVGAGI. CDR3 DNA sequence: TGTGCCAGCAGTACCTTGCTAGCGGGAATACACGAGCAGTACTTC. Its protein product is CASSTLLAGIHEQYF.

The chain links TRBV5-4 to TRBJ1-2; D is unclear. CDR3 length equals 14 residues. V gave up 2 bases and J gave up 5 bases, with 13 bases separating them. CDR1 is SGHNT and CDR2 is YYREEE in the germline V gene (reference sequence). Here the CDR3 reads CASSFGRGTYGYTF. For the CDR3, the DNA is TGTGCCAGCAGCTTCGGACGGGGAACTTATGGCTACACCTTC.

The chain employs TRBV2 and TRBJ2-1, with 11 bases matching TRBD2. There are 15 residues in the CDR3. CDR1 SNHLY and CDR2 FYNNEI come from the germline V gene. The ends lost 7 bases at V and 3 bases at J; junction bases unmatched: 5. DNA of the CDR3: TGTGCCAGCACCCGACTAGCGGGGAGCTACAATGAGCAGTTCTTC. Its protein is CASTRLAGSYNEQFF.

The V gene is TRBV5-4, the J gene TRBJ2-7; 9 nucleotides match TRBD2. CDR3 length: 20 amino acids. From germline, CDR1 is SGHNT and CDR2 YYREEE (reference sequence). V lost 4 bases and J lost 0; bases outside the gene matches: 20. In DNA form, the CDR3 reads TGTGCCAGCAGCCCCGGGGTAGCGGGGGCCTGGGGGGCCTTCTCCTACGAGCAGTACTTC. Its protein is CASSPGVAGAWGAFSYEQYF.